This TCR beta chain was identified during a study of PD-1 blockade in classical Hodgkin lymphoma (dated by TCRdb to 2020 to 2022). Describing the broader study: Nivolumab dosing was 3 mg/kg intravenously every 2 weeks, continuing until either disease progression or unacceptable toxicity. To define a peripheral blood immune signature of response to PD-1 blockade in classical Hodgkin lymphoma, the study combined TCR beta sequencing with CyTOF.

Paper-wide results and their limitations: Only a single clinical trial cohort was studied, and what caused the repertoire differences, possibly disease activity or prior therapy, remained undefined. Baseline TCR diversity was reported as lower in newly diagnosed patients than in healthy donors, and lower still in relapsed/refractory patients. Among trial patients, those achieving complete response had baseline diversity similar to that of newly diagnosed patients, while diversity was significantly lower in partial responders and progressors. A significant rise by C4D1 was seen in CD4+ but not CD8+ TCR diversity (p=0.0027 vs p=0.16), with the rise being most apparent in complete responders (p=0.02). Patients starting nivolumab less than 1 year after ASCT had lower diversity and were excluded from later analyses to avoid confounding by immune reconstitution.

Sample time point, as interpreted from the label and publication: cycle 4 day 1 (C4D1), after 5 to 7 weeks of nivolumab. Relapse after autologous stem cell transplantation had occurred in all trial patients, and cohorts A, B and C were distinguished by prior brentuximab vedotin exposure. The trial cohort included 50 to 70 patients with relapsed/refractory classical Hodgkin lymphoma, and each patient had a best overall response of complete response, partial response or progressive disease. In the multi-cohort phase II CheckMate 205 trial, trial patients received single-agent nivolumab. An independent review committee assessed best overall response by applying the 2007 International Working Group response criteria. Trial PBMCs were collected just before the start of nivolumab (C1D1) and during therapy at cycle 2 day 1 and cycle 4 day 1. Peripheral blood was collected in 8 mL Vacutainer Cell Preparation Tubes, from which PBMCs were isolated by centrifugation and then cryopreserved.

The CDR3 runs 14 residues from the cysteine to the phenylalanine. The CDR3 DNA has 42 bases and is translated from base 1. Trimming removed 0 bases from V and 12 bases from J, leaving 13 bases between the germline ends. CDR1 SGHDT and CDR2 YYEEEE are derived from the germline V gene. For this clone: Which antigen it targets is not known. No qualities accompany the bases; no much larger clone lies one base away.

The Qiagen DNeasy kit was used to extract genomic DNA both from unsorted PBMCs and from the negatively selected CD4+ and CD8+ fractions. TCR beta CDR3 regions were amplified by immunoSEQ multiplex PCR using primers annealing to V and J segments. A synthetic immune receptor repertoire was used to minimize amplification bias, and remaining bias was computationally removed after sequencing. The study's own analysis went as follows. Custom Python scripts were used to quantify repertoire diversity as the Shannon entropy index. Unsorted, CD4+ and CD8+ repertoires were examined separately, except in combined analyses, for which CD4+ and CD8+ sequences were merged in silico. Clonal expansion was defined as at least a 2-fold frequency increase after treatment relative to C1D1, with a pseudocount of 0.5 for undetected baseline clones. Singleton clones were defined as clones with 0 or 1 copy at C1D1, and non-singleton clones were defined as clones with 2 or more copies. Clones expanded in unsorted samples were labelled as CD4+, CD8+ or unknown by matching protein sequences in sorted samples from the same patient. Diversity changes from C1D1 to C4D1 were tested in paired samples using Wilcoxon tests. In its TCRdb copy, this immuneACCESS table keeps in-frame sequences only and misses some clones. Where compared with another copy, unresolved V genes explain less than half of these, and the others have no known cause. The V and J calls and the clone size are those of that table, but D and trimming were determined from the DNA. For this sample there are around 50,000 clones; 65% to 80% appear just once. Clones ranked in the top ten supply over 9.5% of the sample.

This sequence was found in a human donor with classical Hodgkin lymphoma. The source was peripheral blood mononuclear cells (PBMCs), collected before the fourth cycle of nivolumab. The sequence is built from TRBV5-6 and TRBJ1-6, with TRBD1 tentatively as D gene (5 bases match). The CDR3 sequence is CASSLVTGKQPLHF. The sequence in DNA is TGTGCCAGCAGCTTGGTAACAGGAAAACAACCCCTCCACTTT.